The clone carrying this T cell receptor beta chain appeared a single time. No antigen is known for it. Use of 60 Vbeta and 13 Jbeta primers characterized the PCR. TCRdb's table, derived via immunoSEQ multiplex PCR, lists solely in-frame clones and lacks some. The sample lists roughly 250,000 clones, 80% occurring once. This record belongs to a study of cytomegalovirus exposure and HLA in healthy donors. Whole-study results and caveats: In all likelihood, a cluster of highly shared sequence variants was a sequencing artifact.

The germline V gene has CDR1 MNHEY and CDR2 SVGAGI. There are 13 residues in the CDR3. Trimming cost V 0 bases and J 5 bases, with 5 bases left between them. V gene TRBV6-5 combines with J gene TRBJ1-5, with no clear D. The clonotype was recovered from a girl aged 2 to 10 in good health and CMV-seronegative. The sequenced sample was PBMCs. The DNA of the CDR3 is TGTGCCAGCAGTTACTCCTTTCATCAGCCCCAGCATTTT. It translates to CASSYSFHQPQHF.